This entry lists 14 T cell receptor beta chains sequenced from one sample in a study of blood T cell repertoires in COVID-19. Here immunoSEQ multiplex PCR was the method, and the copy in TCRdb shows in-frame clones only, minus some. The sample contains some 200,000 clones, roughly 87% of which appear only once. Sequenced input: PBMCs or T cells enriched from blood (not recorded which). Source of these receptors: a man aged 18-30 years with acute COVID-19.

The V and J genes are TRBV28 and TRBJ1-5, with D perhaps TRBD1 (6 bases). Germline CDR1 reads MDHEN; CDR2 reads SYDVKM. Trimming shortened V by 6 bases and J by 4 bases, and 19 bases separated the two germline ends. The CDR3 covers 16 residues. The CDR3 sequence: CASSSKIRGHNQPQHF. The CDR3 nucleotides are TGTGCCAGCAGCTCGAAAATCAGGGGACATAATCAGCCCCAGCATTTT. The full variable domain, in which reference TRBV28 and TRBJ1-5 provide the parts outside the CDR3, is DVKVTQSSRYLVKRTGEKVFLECVQDMDHENMFWYRQDPGLGLRLIYFSYDVKMKEKGDIPEGYSVSREKKERFSLILESASTNQTSMYLCASSSKIRGHNQPQHFGDGTRLSIL.

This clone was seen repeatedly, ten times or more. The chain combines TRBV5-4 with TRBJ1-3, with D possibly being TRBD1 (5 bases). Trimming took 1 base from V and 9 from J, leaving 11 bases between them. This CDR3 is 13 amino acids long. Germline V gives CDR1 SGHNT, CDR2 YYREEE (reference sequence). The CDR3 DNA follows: TGTGCCAGCAGCTTGAAAGGGGTGAGCACCATATATTTT. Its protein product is CASSLKGVSTIYF.

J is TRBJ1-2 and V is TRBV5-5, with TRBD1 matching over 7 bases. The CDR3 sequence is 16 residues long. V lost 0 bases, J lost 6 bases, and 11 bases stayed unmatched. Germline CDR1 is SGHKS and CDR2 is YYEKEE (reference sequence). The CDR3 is CASSLAGLTGSNGYTF. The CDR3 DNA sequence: TGTGCCAGCAGCTTGGCGGGGCTGACAGGGAGCAATGGCTACACCTTC. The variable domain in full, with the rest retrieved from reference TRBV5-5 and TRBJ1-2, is DAGVTQSPTHLIKTRGQQVTLRCSPISGHKSVSWYQQVLGQGPQFIFQYYEKEERGRGNFPDRFSARQFPNYSSELNVNALLLGDSALYLCASSLAGLTGSNGYTFGSGTRLTVV.

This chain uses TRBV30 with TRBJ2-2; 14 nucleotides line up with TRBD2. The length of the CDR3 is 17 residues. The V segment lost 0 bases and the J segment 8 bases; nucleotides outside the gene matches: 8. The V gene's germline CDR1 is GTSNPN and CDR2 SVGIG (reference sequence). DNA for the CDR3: TGTGCCTGGAGTGTAAAGGGACTAGCGGGAGTATCAGGGGAGCTGTTTTTT. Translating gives CAWSVKGLAGVSGELFF.

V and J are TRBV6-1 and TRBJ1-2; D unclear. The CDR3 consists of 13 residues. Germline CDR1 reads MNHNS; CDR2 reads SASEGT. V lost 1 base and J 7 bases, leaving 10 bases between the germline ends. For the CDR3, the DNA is TGTGCCAGCAGTGAAGTGGGAGGGCCTGGCTACACCTTC. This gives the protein CASSEVGGPGYTF.

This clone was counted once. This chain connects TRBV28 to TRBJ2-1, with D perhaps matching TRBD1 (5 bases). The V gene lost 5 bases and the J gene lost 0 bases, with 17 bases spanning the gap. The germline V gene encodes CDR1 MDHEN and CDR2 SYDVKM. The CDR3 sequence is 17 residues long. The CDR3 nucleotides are TGTGCCAGCAGTGGCCCGGGCAGGGTCTTCTCCTACAATGAGCAGTTCTTC. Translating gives CASSGPGRVFSYNEQFF.

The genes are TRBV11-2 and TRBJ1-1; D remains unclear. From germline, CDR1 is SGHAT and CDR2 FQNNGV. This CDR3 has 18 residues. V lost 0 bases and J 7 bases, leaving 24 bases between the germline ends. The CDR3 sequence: CASSLDTKRAQTSYEAFF. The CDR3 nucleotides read TGTGCCAGCAGCTTAGATACCAAGAGGGCCCAGACCTCCTATGAAGCTTTCTTT.

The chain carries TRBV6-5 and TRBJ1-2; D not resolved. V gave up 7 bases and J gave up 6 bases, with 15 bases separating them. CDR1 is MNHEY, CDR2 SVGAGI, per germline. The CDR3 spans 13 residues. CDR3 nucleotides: TGTGCCAGCACCACTGAGAACCTAAATGGCTACACCTTC. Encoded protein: CASTTENLNGYTF.

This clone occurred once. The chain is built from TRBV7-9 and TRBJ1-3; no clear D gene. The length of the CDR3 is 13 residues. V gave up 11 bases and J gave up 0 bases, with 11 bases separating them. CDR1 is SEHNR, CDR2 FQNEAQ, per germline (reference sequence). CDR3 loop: CASFSDSGNTIYF. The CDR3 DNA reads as TGTGCCTCGTTCAGTGACTCTGGAAACACCATATATTTT.

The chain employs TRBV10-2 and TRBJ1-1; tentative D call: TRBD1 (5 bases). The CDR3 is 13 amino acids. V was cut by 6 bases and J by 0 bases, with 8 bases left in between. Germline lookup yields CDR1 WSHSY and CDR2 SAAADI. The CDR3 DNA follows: TGCGCCAGCAGACGGACACTGAACACTGAAGCTTTCTTT. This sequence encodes CASRRTLNTEAFF.

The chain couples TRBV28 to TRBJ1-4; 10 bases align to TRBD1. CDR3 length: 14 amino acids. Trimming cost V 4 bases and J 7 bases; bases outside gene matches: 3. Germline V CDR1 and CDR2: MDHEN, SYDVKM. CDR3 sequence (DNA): TGTGCCAGCAGTTCGGGACAGGGGTCTGAAAAACTGTTTTTT. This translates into CASSSGQGSEKLFF. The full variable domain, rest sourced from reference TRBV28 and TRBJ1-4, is DVKVTQSSRYLVKRTGEKVFLECVQDMDHENMFWYRQDPGLGLRLIYFSYDVKMKEKGDIPEGYSVSREKKERFSLILESASTNQTSMYLCASSSGQGSEKLFFGSGTQLSVL.

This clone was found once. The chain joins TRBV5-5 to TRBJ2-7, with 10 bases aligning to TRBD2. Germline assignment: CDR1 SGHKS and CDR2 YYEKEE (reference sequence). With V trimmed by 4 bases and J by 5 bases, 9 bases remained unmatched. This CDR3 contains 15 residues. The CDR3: CASSARLAGQNEQYF. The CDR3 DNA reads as TGTGCCAGCAGCGCGCGACTAGCGGGTCAAAACGAGCAGTACTTC.

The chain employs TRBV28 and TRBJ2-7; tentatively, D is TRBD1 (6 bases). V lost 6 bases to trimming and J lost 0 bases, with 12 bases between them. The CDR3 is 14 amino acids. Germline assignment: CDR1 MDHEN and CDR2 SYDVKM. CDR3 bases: TGTGCCAGCAGGCCAGGACAGAGCTCCTACGAGCAGTACTTC. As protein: CASRPGQSSYEQYF.

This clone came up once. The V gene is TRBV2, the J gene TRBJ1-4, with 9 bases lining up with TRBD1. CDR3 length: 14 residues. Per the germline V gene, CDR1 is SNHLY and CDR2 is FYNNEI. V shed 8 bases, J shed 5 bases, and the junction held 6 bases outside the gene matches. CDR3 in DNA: TGTGCCAGCTGCCCGGACAGGGGAAATGAAAAACTGTTTTTT. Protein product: CASCPDRGNEKLFF.